A single T cell receptor (beta chain) is shown here with its context. Its cognate antigen is unknown. This sample was taken from a study of cytomegalovirus exposure and HLA in healthy donors. The wider study: In a later analysis, the 110 or so validation repertoires were reported to have used the same platform as the 600 to 700 first-cohort repertoires. Overall study findings and caveats: Among TCR beta chains, those listed as cytomegalovirus-associated numbered 164. It was found in a later analysis that first-cohort TCR clusters tended to co-occur in the approximately 120 validation repertoires.

The CDR3 runs 16 residues. V lost 6 bases and J lost 1, with 18 bases in between. Germline values: CDR1 SEHNR, CDR2 FQNEAQ (reference sequence). TCRdb keeps only in-frame clones here, not all; method: immunoSEQ multiplex PCR. The data hold over 60,000 clones, with roughly 95% observed a single time. Input material: PBMCs. The receptor was derived from a man between 18 and 35 years old in good health and CMV-seronegative. This sequence joins TRBV7-9 and TRBJ1-1; TRBD1 might be the D (5 bases). The CDR3 protein is CASSWDSWGSNTEAFF. Written as DNA, the CDR3 is TGTGCCAGCAGTTGGGACTCGTGGGGCTCGAACACTGAAGCTTTCTTT. The complete variable domain, with remaining parts taken from reference TRBV7-9 and TRBJ1-1, reads DTGVSQNPRHKITKRGQNVTFRCDPISEHNRLYWYRQTLGQGPEFLTYFQNEAQLEKSRLLSDRFSAERPKGSFSTLEIQRTEQGDSAMYLCASSWDSWGSNTEAFFGQGTRLTVV.